These T cell receptor beta chains were read from a single sample in a study of shared T cell receptors in the human thymus. Repertoires were generated with immunoSEQ multiplex PCR, while TCRdb's copy carries only in-frame clones and drops some. Among hundreds of thousands of clones listed, just under 95% were seen once. Sequenced: thymocytes. The receptors derive from a human donor. CDR3s leave out the opening cysteine and the closing phenylalanine or tryptophan. Each record gives: V gene, CDR3 protein.

TRBV11-2	ASTPRVLAKNIQY
TRBV11-2	ASSLMGQGNNEQF
TRBV4-3	ASSLSGVGYEQY
TRBV5-1	ASSLAWGLEETQY
TRBV15	ATSRDHGAGEETQY
TRBV6-5	ASSATRGNEQF
TRBV7-9	ASSPRLGGSYEQY
TRBV6-5	ASSYWLAGLYNEQF
TRBV5-4	ASSMTSGSVHEQY
TRBV6-1	ASAVERESYNEQF
TRBV18	ASSPNPGLASYEQY
TRBV30	AWRGRLAANSYEQY
TRBV5-5	ASNDQLHRKNYGYT
TRBV7-2	ASSFSQGNTGELF
TRBV28	ASSKGTANYGYT
TRBV11-2	ASRINKTSGSERETQY
TRBV11-1	ASGWGYEQY
TRBV5-4	ASSLAGRPDEKLF
TRBV29-1	SVETGQGDSGANVLT
TRBV19	ASSYPQETQY
TRBV27	ASSLWGQGPPDTQY
TRBV5-4	ASSSSGPEWDGELF
TRBV28	ASLGGLEQY
TRBV5-4	ASSLEAGVPYEQY
TRBV7-2	ASSLASSYNEQF
TRBV25-1	ASSPWGQGSYEQY
TRBV19	ASQDRRQSSGYT
TRBV6-6	ASSYSGETQY
TRBV4-1	ASSQYLGGGLVNIQY
TRBV7-8	ASSIGSGFNEKLF
TRBV19	ASSGGQAWDEQF
TRBV6-1	ASSRYSGANVLT
TRBV27	ASSEPGPLYEQY
TRBV30	AWKRTGVGGPQH
TRBV5-5	ATGPPTQGINTGELF
TRBV19	ASSIWTGAYEQY
TRBV28	ASSLNKRGYYTDTQY
TRBV29-1	SVTIEGEGYT